Each of the 14 T cell receptor beta chains below was sequenced from the same sample in a study of beta chain features in type 1 diabetes. All of the isolated RNA was reverse transcribed, so expressed TCRB transcripts were sequenced. Method: immunoSEQ multiplex PCR; TCRdb's copy keeps in-frame clones and lacks some. Here the sample spans 150,000 or so clones, under 60% being singletons. What was sequenced was Tregs from blood. The receptors originated from a man aged 18 to 35 in good health.

This chain uses TRBV7-9 with TRBJ1-2; TRBD1 might be the D (5 bases). Trimming stripped 6 bases from V and 6 bases from J, with 11 bases between. Germline V gives CDR1 SEHNR, CDR2 FQNEAQ (reference sequence). The CDR3 consists of 12 residues. The CDR3 DNA reads TGTGCCAGCAGTGGCAGGGCTCATGGCTACACCTTC. Translated, it gives CASSGRAHGYTF.

This clone was found a few times. Written as DNA, the CDR3 is TGTGCCAGCAGCCATCCAGGGGCACACTATGGCTACACCTTC. Protein product: CASSHPGAHYGYTF. V gene TRBV4-2 combines with J gene TRBJ1-2; possible D gene TRBD1, 6 bases. CDR1 LGHNA and CDR2 YNFKEQ come from the germline V gene. V shed 3 bases and J shed 3 bases, with 11 bases lying between them. The CDR3 length is 14 residues.

V gene TRBV6-5 combines with J gene TRBJ2-2, with 10 bases lining up with TRBD1. Looked up from germline, CDR1 is MNHEY and CDR2 is SVGAGI. The CDR3 totals 15 residues. V trimming: 2 bases; J trimming: 5 bases; junction bases outside the gene matches: 2. In DNA form, the CDR3 reads TGTGCCAGCAGTTACACGGGACAGGGGACCGGGGAGCTGTTTTTT. Amino acids: CASSYTGQGTGELFF.

This clone was observed a few times. The rearrangement links TRBV28 to TRBJ1-4, with 9 positions matching TRBD1. The CDR3 has 14 amino acids. Unmatched junction bases numbered 5, after V lost 4 bases and J lost 8 bases. CDR1 is MDHEN, CDR2 SYDVKM, per germline. The CDR3 sequence: CASSSGQGREKLFF. The CDR3 region has the DNA TGTGCCAGCAGTTCGGGACAGGGTCGAGAAAAACTGTTTTTT.

The chain combines TRBV15 with TRBJ2-7; 10 bases fit TRBD2. The CDR3 has 16 residues. V was pared by 4 bases and J by 3 bases, with 9 bases of the junction left unmatched. Germline V gene data show CDR1 as LNHNV and CDR2 as YYDKDF (reference sequence). The CDR3 reads CATSKSGASGSYEQYF. CDR3 DNA: TGTGCCACCAGCAAGAGCGGGGCTAGCGGGAGCTACGAGCAGTACTTC.

This clone was seen a handful of times. This sequence joins TRBV19 and TRBJ2-6; D gene unclear. Per germline, CDR1 LNHDA and CDR2 SQIVND (reference sequence). Trimming removed 7 bases from V and 0 bases from J, with 7 bases in between. There are 14 residues in the CDR3. CDR3 amino acids: CASTKISGANVLTF. The CDR3 coding sequence is TGTGCCAGTACTAAAATCTCTGGGGCCAACGTCCTGACTTTC.

V and J are TRBV5-6 and TRBJ2-7; TRBD1 matches at 7 bases. The CDR3 contains 15 residues. The ends lost 4 bases at V and 3 bases at J; junction bases unmatched: 10. CDR1 and CDR2 from the germline V gene are SGHDT and YYEEEE. CDR3 coding DNA: TGTGCCAGCAGCGGAACCGGGACAGAGCTCTACGAGCAGTACTTC. This encodes CASSGTGTELYEQYF. Full variable domain (rest looked up from reference TRBV5-6 and TRBJ2-7): DAGVTQSPTHLIKTRGQQVTLRCSPKSGHDTVSWYQQALGQGPQFIFQYYEEEERQRGNFPDRFSGHQFPNYSSELNVNALLLGDSALYLCASSGTGTELYEQYFGPGTRLTVT.

CDR3 in DNA: TGTGCCAGCAGCTCACAGGGGAGTAATGAAAAACTGTTTTTT. It encodes CASSSQGSNEKLFF. V is TRBV11-2 and J is TRBJ1-4; TRBD1 matches 7 bases. Germline V CDR1 and CDR2: SGHAT, FQNNGV. The J segment lost 4 bases and the V segment lost 4 bases, leaving 3 bases of the junction unmatched. CDR3 length: 14 residues.

V usage is TRBV7-2 and J usage is TRBJ2-1, with D hard to call. V shed 1 base and J shed 2 bases, with 12 bases lying between them. Germline loops: CDR1 SGHTA, CDR2 FQGNSA. The CDR3 extends over 16 amino acids. CDR3 nucleotide sequence: TGTGCCAGCAGCTTAGTTCACAGCAGTACCTACAATGAGCAGTTCTTC. This gives the protein CASSLVHSSTYNEQFF.

The V call is TRBV5-6, the J call TRBJ2-1; 9 bases fit TRBD2. This CDR3 is built from 16 residues. The V and J ends lost 1 base and 6 bases, in that order; junction bases with no gene match: 8. CDR1 and CDR2 (germline): SGHDT, YYEEEE. The CDR3 sequence is CASSLLRLAGLNEQFF. DNA of the CDR3: TGTGCCAGCAGCTTGCTCCGGCTAGCGGGGCTCAATGAGCAGTTCTTC. Filled out from reference TRBV5-6 and TRBJ2-1, the complete variable domain reads DAGVTQSPTHLIKTRGQQVTLRCSPKSGHDTVSWYQQALGQGPQFIFQYYEEEERQRGNFPDRFSGHQFPNYSSELNVNALLLGDSALYLCASSLLRLAGLNEQFFGPGTRLTVL.

V gene TRBV29-1 combines with J gene TRBJ2-7; 12 bases are shared with TRBD1. Germline trimming cut 3 bases from V and 4 bases from J; bases unmatched to any gene: 4. The CDR3 sequence is 14 residues long. Germline values: CDR1 SQVTM, CDR2 ANQGSEA. The CDR3 spells CSVDGTGGGYEQYF. CDR3 DNA sequence: TGCAGCGTTGACGGGACAGGGGGCGGGTACGAGCAGTACTTC.

This chain joins TRBV19 and TRBJ2-1; 10 bases agree with TRBD1. Germline values: CDR1 LNHDA, CDR2 SQIVND (reference sequence). This CDR3 spans 14 amino acids. With V trimmed by 6 bases and J by 7 bases, 6 bases remained unmatched. CDR3 nucleotides: TGTGCCAGTAGCACTAGACAGGGGGCAAATGAGCAGTTCTTC. Translation gives CASSTRQGANEQFF.

J is TRBJ1-2 and V is TRBV4-3, with TRBD1 matching 8 bases. There are 17 residues in the CDR3. The germline V gene has CDR1 LGHNA and CDR2 YSLEER. The V segment lost 0 bases and the J segment 3 bases; nucleotides outside the gene matches: 9. The CDR3 here is CASSQEVVRQGHYGYTF. DNA of the CDR3: TGCGCCAGCAGCCAAGAAGTCGTCCGACAGGGGCACTATGGCTACACCTTC.

J is TRBJ1-2 and V is TRBV6-1; 7 bases line up with TRBD1. CDR3 size: 12 residues. With V trimmed by 4 bases and J by 8 bases, 4 bases remained unmatched. Germline V CDR1 and CDR2: MNHNS, SASEGT. The CDR3 is CASSVQGGGYTF. The CDR3 DNA follows: TGTGCCAGCAGTGTACAAGGGGGCGGCTACACCTTC.